The next 20 T cell receptor beta chains were all read from a single sample in a study of T cell repertoires in cytomegalovirus infection. TCRdb recomputed calls from the reads with MiXCR, one row per CDR3 protein. The data hold roughly 150,000 distinct CDR3 sequences, with over 15% observed a single time. Sequenced material: CD8+ T cells from PBMCs. Source of these receptors: a human donor in good health (CMV status not recorded). Some clones in this sample may be carry-over from other donors' samples.

V is TRBV7-9 and J is TRBJ2-2, with unresolved D. This CDR3 region has 16 residues. V gave up 3 bases and J gave up 9 bases, with 20 bases separating them. Per the germline V gene, CDR1 is SEHNR and CDR2 is FQNEAQ (reference sequence). The CDR3 DNA is TGTGCCAGCAGCTTCTCTCTGGGTCAGACGAGGAGGGAGCTGTTTTTT. This sequence encodes CASSFSLGQTRRELFF.

This clonotype was picked up a small number of times. This chain connects TRBV7-8 to TRBJ2-5, with no clear D. The germline gives CDR1 SGHVS, CDR2 FQNEAQ. Trimming stripped 7 bases from V and 1 base from J, with 10 bases between. The length of the CDR3 is 13 residues. In nucleotides, the CDR3 is TGTGCCAGCACCCGAAACTCCCAAGAGACCCAGTACTTC. Its protein product is CASTRNSQETQYF.

This clonotype was counted between two and nine times. As DNA, the CDR3 is TGTGCCAGCAGCCGGGACAGGTCTAGTGGCTACACCTTC. Protein: CASSRDRSSGYTF. The chain joins TRBV7-9 to TRBJ1-2; 8 bases map to TRBD1. V dropped 5 bases and J dropped 7; count of bases not matched to a gene: 6. In germline, CDR1 is SEHNR, CDR2 FQNEAQ (reference sequence). There are 13 residues in the CDR3.

This chain connects TRBV11-2 to TRBJ2-5, with D perhaps TRBD1 (5 bases). The ends were cut back, 0 bases at V and 1 base at J, with 15 bases in the middle. From germline, CDR1 is SGHAT and CDR2 FQNNGV. CDR3 length: 17 amino acids. The CDR3 DNA is TGTGCCAGCAGCTTAGACGGGCTAGGGGCGCCCCAAGAGACCCAGTACTTC. Translated: CASSLDGLGAPQETQYF.

This clonotype was picked up a small number of times. The CDR3, as DNA: TGCGCCAGCAGTCAAGGGGGATACGACGAGCAGTACTTC. Translating gives CASSQGGYDEQYF. The chain is built from TRBV23-1 and TRBJ2-7; D may correspond to TRBD1 or TRBD2 (5 bases each). TRBV23-1 is reported as an ORF; its role is uncertain. The length of the CDR3 is 13 residues. The V end lost 2 bases, the J end lost 5 bases, and 10 bases lay between the germline ends.

The rearrangement links TRBV7-2 to TRBJ1-2; TRBD1 matches 8 bases. The CDR3 has 12 amino acids. Germline lookup yields CDR1 SGHTA and CDR2 FQGNSA. V lost 4 bases and J lost 12; bases outside the gene matches: 7. This CDR3 reads CASSYHRGNDTF. In nucleotides, the CDR3 is TGTGCCAGCAGCTATCACAGGGGGAACGACACCTTC.

This rearrangement joins TRBV14 to TRBJ2-5, with TRBD2 as a possible D gene (5 bases). The V and J ends lost 4 bases and 4 bases respectively, with 16 bases between them. The CDR3 is 15 residues long. Germline values: CDR1 SGHDN, CDR2 FVKESK. CDR3 amino acids: CASSPDWVGAETQYF. The DNA for the CDR3 is TGTGCCAGCAGCCCAGACTGGGTGGGAGCAGAGACCCAGTACTTC.

V usage is TRBV12-3 or TRBV12-4 and J usage is TRBJ2-7; D is unresolved. This CDR3 spans 13 amino acids. Trimming shortened V by 4 bases and J by 3 bases, and 10 bases separated the two germline ends. The CDR3 bases are TGTGCCAGCAGTTCCTTGGGCCTCTACGAGCAGTACTTC. Residues: CASSSLGLYEQYF.

The sample holds a few counts of this clonotype. V usage is TRBV28 and J usage is TRBJ1-2; D ambiguous. The germline V gene encodes CDR1 MDHEN and CDR2 SYDVKM. V was trimmed by 5 bases and J by 4 bases, leaving 14 bases between them. This CDR3 spans 14 amino acids. CDR3 nucleotide sequence: TGTGCCAGCAGTCTCCCCCGCCTGACCTATGGCTACACCTTC. Its translation is CASSLPRLTYGYTF.

This chain links TRBV28 with TRBJ2-5; 11 nucleotides agree with TRBD1. With 1 base clipped from V and 5 bases from J, the junction kept 12 bases outside the gene matches. The germline V gene encodes CDR1 MDHEN and CDR2 SYDVKM. The CDR3 runs 18 residues. The CDR3 sequence: CASSLYGRRTGGFETQYF. In DNA form, the CDR3 reads TGTGCCAGCAGTTTATATGGTAGGCGGACAGGGGGCTTCGAGACCCAGTACTTC. Combining the CDR3 with reference TRBV28 and TRBJ2-5 gives the whole variable domain DVKVTQSSRYLVKRTGEKVFLECVQDMDHENMFWYRQDPGLGLRLIYFSYDVKMKEKGDIPEGYSVSREKKERFSLILESASTNQTSMYLCASSLYGRRTGGFETQYFGPGTRLLVL.

This clonotype was seen many times. The V call is TRBV7-2, the J call TRBJ2-7, with TRBD1 identical over 8 bases. Trimming removed 5 bases from V and 3 bases from J; junction bases left unmatched: 6. Germline V gene lookup returns CDR1 SGHTA and CDR2 FQGNSA. The CDR3 runs to 14 residues. This chain's CDR3 is CASSHRDRIYEQYF. CDR3 nucleotide sequence: TGTGCCAGCAGCCACCGGGACAGGATCTACGAGCAGTACTTC.

This clonotype has more than one count but fewer than ten. The gene calls are TRBV7-9 and TRBJ2-5, with 10 nucleotides matching TRBD2. V dropped 4 bases and J dropped 7; count of bases not matched to a gene: 9. CDR3 length: 15 residues. The germline CDR1 and CDR2 sequences are SEHNR and FQNEAQ (reference sequence). The chain's CDR3 is CASSSGTSDRRTQYF. CDR3 nucleotides: TGTGCCAGCAGCTCGGGGACTAGCGACCGGAGGACCCAGTACTTC.

This clonotype occurred a few times. The chain couples TRBV6-1 to TRBJ1-2, with 9 bases aligning to TRBD1. J lost 2 bases, V lost 6 bases, and 4 bases had no gene match. This CDR3 comprises 14 residues. CDR1 and CDR2 (germline): MNHNS, SASEGT. This CDR3 reads CASSGQGWNYGYTF. CDR3 bases: TGTGCCAGCAGCGGACAGGGGTGGAACTATGGCTACACCTTC.

The chain has TRBV7-8 and TRBJ1-2, with 11 bases identical to TRBD1. Germline CDR1 is SGHVS and CDR2 is FQNEAQ. The V segment lost 0 bases and the J segment 7 bases; nucleotides outside the gene matches: 7. The CDR3 has 16 amino acids. For the CDR3, the DNA is TGTGCCAGCAGCTTAGCGAGGACAGGGGGCGGGAGTGGCTACACCTTC. Its translation: CASSLARTGGGSGYTF.

This chain connects TRBV7-2 to TRBJ1-1; D unresolved. V lost 6 bases and J 4 bases, leaving 21 bases between the germline ends. This CDR3 spans 16 amino acids. The germline V gene has CDR1 SGHTA and CDR2 FQGNSA. The chain's CDR3 is CASSPAVFELSTEAFF. For the CDR3, the DNA is TGTGCCAGCAGTCCCGCCGTTTTCGAGTTGAGCACTGAAGCTTTCTTT.

The chain employs TRBV7-9 and TRBJ2-4; D perhaps matches TRBD2 (6 bases). Germline-derived CDR1 and CDR2 are SEHNR and FQNEAQ (reference sequence). The CDR3 loop spans 13 amino acids. V was clipped by 5 bases and J by 8 bases, with 13 bases between them. For the CDR3, the DNA is TGTGCCAGCAGCACGCGACTAGATGACATTCAGTACTTC. It codes for CASSTRLDDIQYF.

There are a few counts of this clonotype. V and J are TRBV7-9 and TRBJ2-2; 8 bases are shared with TRBD1. Germline loops: CDR1 SEHNR, CDR2 FQNEAQ (reference sequence). The trim removed 0 bases at V and 4 bases at J, leaving 4 bases unmatched. The CDR3 runs to 16 residues. Here the CDR3 reads CASSLARTGITGELFF. The CDR3 nucleotides read TGTGCCAGCAGCTTAGCCCGGACAGGGATCACCGGGGAGCTGTTTTTT.

V is TRBV9 and J is TRBJ2-1, with D possibly being TRBD2 (6 bases). Looked up from germline, CDR1 is SGDLS and CDR2 is YYNGEE. The CDR3 is 15 amino acids. V shed 3 bases and J shed 4 bases, with 14 bases lying between them. CDR3 protein: CASSEGRGLYNEQFF. CDR3 coding DNA: TGTGCCAGCAGCGAGGGACGGGGGTTATACAATGAGCAGTTCTTC.

This clonotype was recorded many times. The gene calls are TRBV7-8 and TRBJ2-1; D possibly corresponds to TRBD1 (6 bases). Per the germline V gene, CDR1 is SGHVS and CDR2 is FQNEAQ. The CDR3 is made up of 17 amino acids. V shed 5 bases and J shed 2 bases, with 19 bases lying between them. DNA of the CDR3: TGTGCCAGCAGCCCTGTTGGGACATCGTCTACCTACAATGAGCAGTTCTTC. Translating it yields CASSPVGTSSTYNEQFF.

There are a few counts of this clonotype. The chain employs TRBV7-2 and TRBJ2-1; D is possibly TRBD2 (5 bases). Trimming shortened V by 5 bases and J by 4 bases, and 18 bases separated the two germline ends. This CDR3 region has 16 residues. The germline CDR1 and CDR2 sequences are SGHTA and FQGNSA. This CDR3 is CASSPPSPTRYNEQFF. DNA of the CDR3: TGTGCCAGCAGCCCTCCTAGCCCTACTAGGTACAATGAGCAGTTCTTC.